A selection of T cell receptor beta chains follows, all from one sample in a study of T cell changes during pregnancy in multiple sclerosis. Assay used: immunoSEQ multiplex PCR; TCRdb lists only in-frame clones, some missing. The table includes about 48,000 clones, 88% detected once. Here the sequenced sample was CD4+ T cells from peripheral blood mononuclear cells, taken in the second trimester of pregnancy. The receptors come from a female donor with multiple sclerosis, enrolled in a pregnancy study. Each CDR3 is given with its conserved first and last residue. A D gene is named only where the DNA matches it firmly. Size is omitted from some rows. Given values are once, few, many or a class for expanded clones.

>TRBJ2-3|NA|TRBV2|NA|16
CASNFTGSPIEDTQYF
TGTGCCAGCAATTTCACCGGGTCCCCGATAGAAGATACGCAGTATTTT
>TRBJ1-4|NA|TRBV7-7|TRBD1|15
CASSLGSGGNEKLFF
TGTGCTAGCAGCTTAGGTTCAGGGGGTAATGAAAAACTGTTTTTT
>TRBJ2-1|once|TRBV4-1|TRBD2|16
CASSRQPGGDHNEQFF
TGCGCCAGCAGCCGACAGCCCGGGGGGGACCACAATGAGCAGTTCTTC
>TRBJ2-5|NA|TRBV5-4|NA|12
CASSLVQETQYF
TGTGCCAGCAGCTTGGTACAAGAGACCCAGTACTTC
>TRBJ2-3|NA|TRBV28|TRBD2|17
CASSLGASGSRGHTQYF
TGTGCCAGCAGTTTGGGGGCTAGCGGGAGCCGAGGGCATACGCAGTATTTT
>TRBJ2-2|NA|TRBV27|TRBD1|15
CASSTGTGMPGELFF
TGTGCCAGCAGCACCGGGACAGGGATGCCCGGGGAGCTGTTTTTT
>TRBJ2-5|NA|TRBV19|TRBD1|14
CASSTGQGGETQYF
TGTGCCAGTAGTACTGGACAGGGAGGTGAGACCCAGTACTTC
>TRBJ2-1|NA|TRBV28|TRBD2|12
CASSAPGLDPFF
TGTGCCAGCAGTGCGCCGGGACTAGATCCGTTCTTC
>TRBJ1-2|NA|TRBV10-3|NA|13
CAISESTTYGYTF
TGTGCCATCAGTGAGTCGACTACTTATGGCTACACCTTC
>TRBJ2-3|NA|TRBV4-3|TRBD1|15
CASSQDSPGQGTQYF
TGCGCCAGCAGCCAAGATAGTCCGGGACAGGGGACGCAGTATTTT
>TRBJ1-5|few|TRBV2|TRBD1|15
CASSPARTGDQPQHF
TGTGCCAGCAGTCCTGCCCGAACAGGGGATCAGCCCCAGCATTTT
>TRBJ2-7|NA|TRBV6-5|TRBD2|14
CASSYGEGTHEQYF
TGTGCCAGCAGTTACGGGGAGGGGACCCACGAGCAGTACTTC
>TRBJ1-5|few|TRBV6-6|NA|13
CAGREDGNQPQHF
TGTGCCGGCAGGGAGGACGGCAATCAGCCCCAGCATTTT
>TRBJ2-2|once|TRBV5-4|TRBD1|16
CASSVGTGANTGELFF
TGTGCCAGCAGCGTTGGGACAGGGGCGAACACCGGGGAGCTGTTTTTT
>TRBJ1-1|NA|TRBV30|TRBD1|13
CAWDTGGNTEAFF
TGTGCCTGGGATACAGGGGGGAACACTGAAGCTTTCTTT
>TRBJ1-2|NA|TRBV29-1|NA|11
CTFRDTYGYTF
TGCACCTTCCGGGACACCTATGGCTACACCTTC
>TRBJ1-5|NA|TRBV27|NA|15
CASSLGRALNQPQHF
TGTGCCAGCAGTTTAGGGCGGGCCTTGAATCAGCCCCAGCATTTT
>TRBJ2-3|NA|TRBV19|NA|15
CASSTPWRGTDTQYF
TGTGCCAGCTCGACCCCGTGGCGGGGCACAGATACGCAGTATTTT
>TRBJ2-5|NA|TRBV7-9|TRBD2|16
CASSLGTSGYQETQYF
TGTGCCAGCAGCTTAGGGACTAGCGGGTACCAAGAGACCCAGTACTTC
>TRBJ2-1|NA|TRBV5-1|TRBD1|16
CASSLGGTGDHNEQFF
TGCGCCAGCAGCCTTGGCGGGACAGGGGACCACAATGAGCAGTTCTTC
>TRBJ2-2|NA|TRBV11-2|TRBD1|14
CASSRQGAGGELFF
TGTGCCAGCAGTCGACAGGGGGCGGGCGGGGAGCTGTTTTTT
>TRBJ2-6|NA|TRBV28|TRBD1|17
CASNRGTGVSGANVLTF
TGTGCCAGCAACAGAGGTACAGGGGTCTCTGGGGCCAACGTCCTGACTTTC
>TRBJ2-2|NA|TRBV2|TRBD2|15
CASSTSGSVTGELFF
TGTGCCAGCAGCACTAGCGGGAGTGTCACCGGGGAGCTGTTTTTT
>TRBJ2-1|NA|TRBV9|TRBD1|16
CASSSAGRGSYNEQFF
TGTGCCAGCAGCTCAGCCGGCAGGGGGTCCTACAATGAGCAGTTCTTC
>TRBJ2-7|once|TRBV5-1|TRBD2|14
CASSSSGRAYEQYF
TGCGCCAGCAGCTCTAGCGGGAGGGCCTACGAGCAGTACTTC
>TRBJ2-1|NA|TRBV9|NA|12
CASSVVSGQQFF
TGTGCCAGCAGCGTAGTGAGCGGGCAGCAGTTCTTC
>TRBJ2-3|NA|TRBV5-1|TRBD2|18
CASSFSGRAAWVGDTQYF
TGCGCCAGCAGCTTTAGCGGGAGGGCCGCCTGGGTGGGAGATACGCAGTATTTT
>TRBJ1-1|NA|TRBV2|TRBD1|16
CASSLRTGGAGTEAFF
TGTGCCAGCAGTCTTAGGACAGGGGGCGCGGGTACTGAAGCTTTCTTT
>TRBJ2-1|NA|TRBV6-5|NA|15
CASMMKRTYGDEQFF
TGTGCCAGCATGATGAAGCGGACCTACGGGGATGAGCAGTTCTTC
>TRBJ2-7|NA|TRBV5-1|TRBD2|16
CASSATITSGSDEQYF
TGCGCCAGTTCCGCCACCATTACTAGCGGGAGCGACGAGCAGTACTTC
>TRBJ2-3|NA|TRBV10-3|NA|14
CAISPDRFTDTQYF
TGTGCCATCAGTCCCGACAGGTTCACAGATACGCAGTATTTT
>TRBJ2-7|NA|TRBV21-1|NA|20
CASSIPEGTGTARNTYEQYF
TGTGCCAGCAGCATCCCCGAGGGGACAGGGACTGCCCGAAACACCTACGAGCAGTACTTC
>TRBJ1-5|NA|TRBV7-2|NA|15
CASSLEQDSNQPQHF
TGTGCCAGCAGCTTAGAACAGGATAGCAATCAGCCCCAGCATTTT
>TRBJ1-5|NA|TRBV19|NA|13
CASSISGDQPQHF
TGTGCCAGTAGTATTTCCGGAGATCAGCCCCAGCATTTT
>TRBJ1-1|NA|TRBV2|TRBD1|14
CASSERQGVTEAFF
TGTGCCAGCAGTGAACGACAGGGGGTTACTGAAGCTTTCTTT
>TRBJ2-3|NA|TRBV6-5|NA|14
CASSYRQAGDTQYF
TGTGCCAGCAGTTACAGACAGGCCGGGGATACGCAGTATTTT
>TRBJ2-4|once|TRBV21-1|NA|15
CASSKVGGAKNIQYF
TGTGCCAGCAGCAAAGTGGGTGGGGCTAAAAACATTCAGTACTTC
>TRBJ2-1|NA|TRBV2|NA|13
CASTQEGDNEQFF
TGTGCCAGCACCCAGGAAGGGGACAATGAGCAGTTCTTC
>TRBJ2-1|once|TRBV5-1|NA|11
CASSREREQFF
TGCGCCAGCAGCCGCGAGCGGGAGCAGTTCTTC
>TRBJ2-4|once|TRBV5-1|NA|15
CASSLDADSKNIQYF
TGCGCCAGCAGCTTGGATGCAGACTCAAAAAACATTCAGTACTTC
>TRBJ1-2|few|TRBV9|NA|14
CASSVAGSDYGYTF
TGTGCCAGCAGCGTAGCGGGGAGTGACTATGGCTACACCTTC
>TRBJ2-2|NA|TRBV30|NA|14
CAWSEGRGTGELFF
TGTGCCTGGAGTGAGGGCAGGGGAACCGGGGAGCTGTTTTTT
>TRBJ1-3|NA|TRBV30|TRBD1|15
CAWSRDRGLRNTIYF
TGTGCCTGGAGTCGAGACAGGGGGCTTAGAAACACCATATATTTT
>TRBJ2-1|NA|TRBV6-1|TRBD2|18
CASSETSGSILWGNEQFF
TGTGCCAGCAGTGAGACAAGCGGGAGTATTCTCTGGGGCAATGAGCAGTTCTTC
>TRBJ2-1|NA|TRBV7-8|TRBD2|20
CASSPVFGLAGAPESNEQFF
TGTGCCAGCAGCCCCGTTTTCGGACTAGCGGGAGCCCCGGAGTCCAATGAGCAGTTCTTC
>TRBJ2-4|NA|TRBV19|NA|15
CASSFKRSQGQIQYF
TGTGCCAGTAGCTTTAAACGCTCTCAAGGACAGATTCAGTACTTC
>TRBJ2-1|NA|TRBV9|NA|11
CASAITDEQFF
TGTGCCAGCGCCATTACGGATGAGCAGTTCTTC